This TCR beta chain was recovered during a study of Graves' ophthalmopathy and Graves' hyperthyroidism. Study-wide background: At initial diagnosis, peripheral blood was obtained, and this preceded any treatment. Study observations and caveats: Using a 13-signature model, the authors split ophthalmopathy from stable hyperthyroidism, with about 90% sensitivity and 81.08% specificity.

In donors with ophthalmopathy, activity was moderate-to-severe, with CAS ≥3, NOSPECS ≥4 and duration under 3 months. PBMCs had their origin in fresh peripheral blood (10 ml). The CDR3 extends over 14 amino acids. Germline V CDR1 and CDR2: SGHRS, YFSETQ. Remarks on this clonotype: Its antigen remains unidentified. One end of the junction is discordant with germline, which a read error may explain.

Amplified TCR beta CDR3 regions were obtained using RNA transcripts as template. First-round RT-PCR relied on HTBI primers, and a second-round multiplex PCR came next. From the multiplex PCR reads, TCRdb called clonotypes with MiXCR, one entry per CDR3 protein. Found here are 650,000 to 900,000 distinct CDR3 sequences, roughly 40% of them singletons; the top ten hold 35% to 55%. This TCR derives from an adult man with Graves' ophthalmopathy. V usage is TRBV5-1 and J usage is TRBJ2-7; D is possibly TRBD2 (5 bases). Sample: peripheral blood. CDR3 bases: TGTGCCAGCAGCTTGGGGTCCGGGAAGTACGAGCAGTACTTC. Translating gives CASSLGSGKYEQYF.